The 20 T cell receptor beta chains given below trace back to one sample, sequenced in a study of vaccination effects on CD4 cells after COVID-19 (dated by TCRdb to between 2020 and 2023). In the ViraFEST assay, PBMC were stimulated with viral peptide pools, and antigen-specific CD4+ T cell clonotypes were then identified by expansion using TCR sequencing. After about 9 days of culture, CD4+ T cells were isolated with the EasySep CD4+ T cell isolation kit. Participants received two doses of either the BNT162b2 or the mRNA-1273 mRNA SARS-CoV-2 vaccine. The antigens for these receptors are not known. The protocol used for the library was the immunoSEQ multiplex PCR assay. In its TCRdb copy, this immuneACCESS table keeps in-frame sequences only and misses some clones. Where compared with another copy, unresolved V genes explain less than half of these, and the others have no known cause. The sample table records 30,000 to 40,000 clones; around 70% of these occur just once. Together, the top ten hold 9.5% to 15% of the sample.

The sequencing used CD4+ T cells from PBMCs cultured with HCoV-229E spike peptides, collected after COVID-19 vaccination. Reading the label with the study, this specimen's cell subset or site is: HCoV-229E spike overlapping peptide pool stimulation. These receptors were collected from a human donor who received a COVID-19 vaccine.

In this sample, this clone turned up a few times. The CDR3 loop reads CASTLGPNQPQHF. The CDR3 DNA follows: TGTGCCAGTACCCTTGGACCCAATCAGCCCCAGCATTTT. The chain uses TRBV19 and TRBJ1-5; D gene ambiguous. V was cut by 7 bases and J by 3 bases, with 10 bases left in between. The germline gives CDR1 LNHDA, CDR2 SQIVND (reference sequence). The CDR3 length is 13 residues.

The CDR3 is CASSSGGGAEYGYTF. CDR3 DNA: TGTGCCAGCAGCTCCGGTGGAGGGGCTGAGTATGGCTACACCTTC. The V gene is TRBV7-2, the J gene TRBJ1-2; perhaps TRBD1 as D (5 bases). Germline CDR1 SGHTA, CDR2 FQGNSA. Trimming pared 4 bases from V and 5 bases from J, leaving 17 bases between. This CDR3 spans 15 amino acids.

V is TRBV6-6 and J is TRBJ1-1; D is ambiguous. V lost 6 bases to trimming and J lost 5 bases, with 13 bases between them. Germline V gives CDR1 MNHNY, CDR2 SVGAGI (reference sequence). The CDR3 spans 13 residues. The CDR3: CASRYPGETEAFF. DNA for the CDR3: TGTGCCAGCAGATATCCCGGGGAAACTGAAGCTTTCTTT.

V gene TRBV4-1 combines with J gene TRBJ1-4, with a tentative D call TRBD1 (6 bases). With 0 bases removed from V and 8 bases from J, the gap between germline ends came to 19 bases. Germline CDR1 MGHRA, CDR2 YSYEKL. This CDR3 is built from 17 residues. The CDR3 loop is CASSQEPGHLPGEKLFF. CDR3 sequence (DNA): TGCGCCAGCAGCCAAGAACCGGGACACCTCCCAGGGGAAAAACTGTTTTTT.

Only one count was recorded for this clone. The rearrangement joins TRBV12-3 or TRBV12-4 to TRBJ1-3, with D possibly matching TRBD1 (5 bases). V was clipped by 8 bases and J by 8 bases, with 13 bases between them. The CDR3 covers 12 residues. The CDR3 DNA follows: TGTGCCAGCGGTCGCCTGGGGGACACCATATATTTT. It translates to CASGRLGDTIYF.

This clone was counted only a few times. This chain connects TRBV18 to TRBJ2-3, with 8 positions matching TRBD2. This CDR3 spans 14 amino acids. Trimming took 2 bases from V and 4 from J; bases not matched to a gene: 2. Germline V gene lookup returns CDR1 KGHSH and CDR2 LQKENI. The CDR3 region is CASSPISGADTQYF. CDR3 nucleotide sequence: TGTGCCAGCTCACCAATTAGCGGGGCAGATACGCAGTATTTT.

The count of this clone is one. This chain uses TRBV19 with TRBJ2-7; tentatively, D is TRBD2 (5 bases). Trimming removed 10 bases from V and 0 bases from J, with 13 bases in between. This CDR3 has 13 residues. Looked up from germline, CDR1 is LNHDA and CDR2 is SQIVND (reference sequence). Here the CDR3 reads CATRRQVSYEQYF. In nucleotides, the CDR3 is TGTGCCACCAGGAGGCAGGTCTCCTACGAGCAGTACTTC.

The chain joins TRBV29-1 to TRBJ1-5; D is possibly TRBD1 (6 bases). CDR3 length equals 15 residues. Germline CDR1 is SQVTM and CDR2 is ANQGSEA. Between the trimmed V and J ends, which lost 4 bases and 2 bases, there was a span of 15 bases. The chain's CDR3 is CSVAGDGGRNQPQHF. DNA for the CDR3: TGCAGCGTTGCTGGGGACGGGGGGCGCAATCAGCCCCAGCATTTT.

This clone has just a few counts. The CDR3 here is CASSQMNAGGRLYEQFF. The CDR3, as DNA: TGTGCCAGCAGCCAAATGAACGCGGGGGGGCGTTTGTATGAGCAGTTCTTC. The rearrangement links TRBV3-1 (or the pseudogene TRBV3-2) to TRBJ2-1; 9 bases agree with TRBD2. The CDR3 consists of 17 residues. The V gene's germline CDR1 is LGHDT and CDR2 YNNKEL (reference sequence). V gave up 2 bases and J gave up 8 bases; unmatched junction bases: 13.

The chain combines TRBV6-5 with TRBJ1-1, with D maybe TRBD1 (5 bases). The CDR3 runs to 13 residues. The V end lost 2 bases, the J end lost 9 bases, and 13 bases lay between the germline ends. Germline V lookup: CDR1 MNHEY, CDR2 SVGAGI. CDR3 loop: CASSYALGRQAFF. Written as DNA, the CDR3 is TGTGCCAGCAGTTACGCCTTGGGACGACAAGCTTTCTTT.

The chain links TRBV6-5 to TRBJ1-6; possible D gene TRBD1, 5 bases. The CDR3 runs 13 residues. CDR1 and CDR2 (germline): MNHEY, SVGAGI. The V end lost 7 bases, the J end lost 5 bases, and 9 bases lay between the germline ends. CDR3 sequence reads: CASNPGHNSPLHF. The CDR3 DNA sequence: TGTGCCAGCAATCCGGGACATAATTCACCCCTCCACTTT.

V and J are TRBV2 and TRBJ1-1; no firm D call. CDR3 length equals 14 residues. Per germline, CDR1 SNHLY and CDR2 FYNNEI. V was clipped by 7 bases and J by 0 bases, with 12 bases between them. The CDR3 bases are TGTGCCAGCACTCCCAGCCTACTGAACACTGAAGCTTTCTTT. Encoded protein: CASTPSLLNTEAFF. Full variable domain (remainder filled in from reference TRBV2 and TRBJ1-1): EPEVTQTPSHQVTQMGQEVILRCVPISNHLYFYWYRQILGQKVEFLVSFYNNEISEKSEIFDDQFSVERPDGSNFTLKIRSTKLEDSAMYFCASTPSLLNTEAFFGQGTRLTVV.

The V gene is TRBV29-1, the J gene TRBJ2-5; unclear D gene. Trimming stripped 7 bases from V and 1 base from J, with 13 bases between. CDR1 SQVTM and CDR2 ANQGSEA come from the germline V gene. This CDR3 is built from 13 residues. For the CDR3, the DNA is TGCAGCGCCCACTCGGGCAGCCAAGAGACCCAGTACTTC. Translated, it gives CSAHSGSQETQYF. Looking up the rest from reference TRBV29-1 and TRBJ2-5 gives the full variable domain: SAVISQKPSRDICQRGTSLTIQCQVDSQVTMMFWYRQQPGQSLTLIATANQGSEATYESGFVIDKFPISRPNLTFSTLTVSNMSPEDSSIYLCSAHSGSQETQYFGPGTRLLVL.

Note on this clone: Other DNA sequences of this sample code for an identical CDR3. This chain connects TRBV12-3 or TRBV12-4 to TRBJ2-5; no definite D call. The V end lost 9 bases, the J end lost 5 bases, and 10 bases lay between the germline ends. This CDR3 is built from 11 residues. CDR3 nucleotide sequence: TGTGCCAGTTCACTCGGCGAGACCCAGTACTTC. Translation: CASSLGETQYF.

V usage is TRBV7-7 and J usage is TRBJ2-7, with D possibly matching TRBD1 (5 bases). V was cut by 1 base and J by 3 bases, with 13 bases left in between. Germline CDR1 SSHAT, CDR2 FNYEAQ (reference sequence). The CDR3 is 15 amino acids. CDR3 DNA sequence: TGTGCCAGCAGCTTAGGTGACAGCCAATACTACGAGCAGTACTTC. Residues: CASSLGDSQYYEQYF.

J is TRBJ2-1 and V is TRBV6-5, with TRBD2 matching over 14 bases. V was clipped by 5 bases and J by 9 bases; unmatched bases: 6. Germline CDR1 MNHEY, CDR2 SVGAGI. The CDR3 length is 15 residues. CDR3 region: CASSPTSGRALEQFF. CDR3 bases: TGTGCCAGCAGTCCGACTAGCGGGAGGGCTCTTGAGCAGTTCTTC.

The chain has TRBV19 and TRBJ2-2, with D uncertain. The V end was cut by 8 bases, the J end by 6 bases, with 10 bases between. The CDR3 contains 12 residues. Germline lookup yields CDR1 LNHDA and CDR2 SQIVND (reference sequence). The CDR3 DNA is TGTGCCAGTTCCACCTTCCCCGGGGAGCTGTTTTTT. Amino acids: CASSTFPGELFF. Full variable domain (remainder filled in from reference TRBV19 and TRBJ2-2): DGGITQSPKYLFRKEGQNVTLSCEQNLNHDAMYWYRQDPGQGLRLIYYSQIVNDFQKGDIAEGYSVSREKKESFPLTVTSAQKNPTAFYLCASSTFPGELFFGEGSRLTVL.

The gene calls are TRBV5-1 and TRBJ2-4, with 11 bases identical to TRBD1. CDR1 and CDR2 from the germline V gene are SGHRS and YFSETQ. The ends lost 2 bases at V and 1 base at J; junction bases unmatched: 11. This CDR3 region has 19 residues. The chain's CDR3 is CASSFESGQGAFAKNIQYF. CDR3 nucleotide sequence: TGCGCCAGCAGCTTCGAATCCGGACAGGGGGCGTTCGCCAAAAACATTCAGTACTTC.

CDR3 bases: TGTGCCAGCAGCCTATTGCAGGGAGACTACGAGCAGTACTTC. Translation: CASSLLQGDYEQYF. V is TRBV3-1 (or the pseudogene TRBV3-2) and J is TRBJ2-7; D assignment may be TRBD1 or TRBD2 (5 bases each). Germline CDR1 is LGHDT and CDR2 is YNNKEL (reference sequence). Trimming pared 4 bases from V and 3 bases from J, leaving 13 bases between. This CDR3 is 14 amino acids long.

This clone was seen just once. The rearrangement links TRBV11-3 to TRBJ1-6; D is perhaps TRBD1 (6 bases). The CDR3 loop spans 14 amino acids. From germline, CDR1 is SGHNT and CDR2 YENEEA. Trimming took 3 bases from V and 10 from J, leaving 13 bases between them. The DNA of the CDR3 is TGTGCCAGCAGCTTGAGGGGGTTCGGATCACCCCTCCACTTT. Translation: CASSLRGFGSPLHF.